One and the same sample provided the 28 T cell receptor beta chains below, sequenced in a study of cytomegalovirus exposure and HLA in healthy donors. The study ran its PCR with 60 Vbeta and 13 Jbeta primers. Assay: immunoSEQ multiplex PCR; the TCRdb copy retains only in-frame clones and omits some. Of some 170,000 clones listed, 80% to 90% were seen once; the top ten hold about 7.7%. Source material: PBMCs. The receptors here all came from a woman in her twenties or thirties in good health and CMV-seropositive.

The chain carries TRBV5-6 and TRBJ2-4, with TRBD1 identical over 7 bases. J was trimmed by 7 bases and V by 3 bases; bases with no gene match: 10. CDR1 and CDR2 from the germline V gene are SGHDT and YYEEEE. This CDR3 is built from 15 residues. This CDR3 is CASSSTKGAGNIQYF. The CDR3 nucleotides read TGTGCCAGCAGCTCCACTAAGGGGGCTGGGAACATTCAGTACTTC.

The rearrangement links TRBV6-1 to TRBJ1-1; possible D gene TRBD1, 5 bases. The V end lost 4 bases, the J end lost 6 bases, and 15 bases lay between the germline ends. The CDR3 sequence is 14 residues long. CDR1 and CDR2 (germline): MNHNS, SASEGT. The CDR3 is CASSGRGTHAEAFF. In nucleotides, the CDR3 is TGTGCCAGCAGTGGTAGGGGAACTCACGCTGAAGCTTTCTTT.

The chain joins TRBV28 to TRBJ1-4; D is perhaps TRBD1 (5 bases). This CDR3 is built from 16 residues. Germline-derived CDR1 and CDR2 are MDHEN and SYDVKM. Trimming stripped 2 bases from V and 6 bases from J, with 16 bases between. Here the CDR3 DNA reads TGTGCCAGCAGTTTAATTAGCGGGACCGGGGATGAAAAACTGTTTTTT. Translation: CASSLISGTGDEKLFF.

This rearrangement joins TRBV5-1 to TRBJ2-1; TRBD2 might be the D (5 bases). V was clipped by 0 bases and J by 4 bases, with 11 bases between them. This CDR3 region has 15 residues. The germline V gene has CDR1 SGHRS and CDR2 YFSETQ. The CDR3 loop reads CASSLALVLYNEQFF. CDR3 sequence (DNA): TGCGCCAGCAGCTTGGCACTAGTGTTATACAATGAGCAGTTCTTC.

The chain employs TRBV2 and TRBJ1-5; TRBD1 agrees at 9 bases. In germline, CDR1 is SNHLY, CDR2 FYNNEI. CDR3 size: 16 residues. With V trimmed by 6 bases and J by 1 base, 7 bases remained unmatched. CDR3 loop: CASRYMGQGSNQPQHF. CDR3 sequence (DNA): TGTGCCAGCAGGTACATGGGACAGGGCAGCAATCAGCCCCAGCATTTT.

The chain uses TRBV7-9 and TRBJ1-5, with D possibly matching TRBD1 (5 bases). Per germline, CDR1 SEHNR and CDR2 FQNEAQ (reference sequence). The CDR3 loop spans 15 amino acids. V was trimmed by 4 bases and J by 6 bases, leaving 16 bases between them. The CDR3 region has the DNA TGTGCCAGCAGCTCAGACAGTGCCCAATCTCAGCCCCAGCATTTT. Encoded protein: CASSSDSAQSQPQHF.

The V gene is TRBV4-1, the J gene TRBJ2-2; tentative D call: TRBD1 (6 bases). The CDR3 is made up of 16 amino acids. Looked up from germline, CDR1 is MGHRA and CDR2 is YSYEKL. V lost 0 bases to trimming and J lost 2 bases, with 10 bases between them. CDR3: CASSQEWGPNTGELFF. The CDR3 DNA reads TGCGCCAGCAGCCAAGAGTGGGGGCCAAACACCGGGGAGCTGTTTTTT.

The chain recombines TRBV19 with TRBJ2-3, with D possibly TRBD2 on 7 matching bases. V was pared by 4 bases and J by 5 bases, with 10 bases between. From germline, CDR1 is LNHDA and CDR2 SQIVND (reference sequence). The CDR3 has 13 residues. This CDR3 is CASSRGGRDTQYF. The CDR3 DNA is TGTGCCAGTAGTAGGGGGGGCAGAGATACGCAGTATTTT.

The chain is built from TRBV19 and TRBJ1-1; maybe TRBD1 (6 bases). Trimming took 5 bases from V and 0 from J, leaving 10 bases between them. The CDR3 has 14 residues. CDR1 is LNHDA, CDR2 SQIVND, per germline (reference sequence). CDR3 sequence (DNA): TGTGCCAGTAGTCTCGGACAGCTGAACACTGAAGCTTTCTTT. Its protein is CASSLGQLNTEAFF.

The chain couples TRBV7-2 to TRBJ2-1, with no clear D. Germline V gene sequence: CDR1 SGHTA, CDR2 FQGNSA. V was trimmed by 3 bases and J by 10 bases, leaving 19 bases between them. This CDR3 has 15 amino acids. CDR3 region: CASSFPKAGLSEQFF. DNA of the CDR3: TGTGCCAGCAGCTTTCCGAAGGCAGGTTTATCAGAGCAGTTCTTC.

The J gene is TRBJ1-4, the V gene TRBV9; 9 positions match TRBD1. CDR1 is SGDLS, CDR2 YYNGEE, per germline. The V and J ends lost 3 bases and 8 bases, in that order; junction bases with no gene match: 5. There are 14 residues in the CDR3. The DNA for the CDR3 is TGTGCCAGCAGCGCGGGACAGGGATACGAAAAACTGTTTTTT. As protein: CASSAGQGYEKLFF. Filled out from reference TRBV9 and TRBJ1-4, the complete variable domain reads DSGVTQTPKHLITATGQRVTLRCSPRSGDLSVYWYQQSLDQGLQFLIQYYNGEERAKGNILERFSAQQFPDLHSELNLSSLELGDSALYFCASSAGQGYEKLFFGSGTQLSVL.

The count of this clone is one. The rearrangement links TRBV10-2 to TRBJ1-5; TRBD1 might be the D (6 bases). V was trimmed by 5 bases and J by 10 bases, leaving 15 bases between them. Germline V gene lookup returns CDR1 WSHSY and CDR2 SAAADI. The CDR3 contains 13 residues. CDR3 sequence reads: CASSPGVSQPQHF. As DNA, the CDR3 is TGCGCCAGCAGTCCAGGGGTGAGCCAACCCCAGCATTTT.

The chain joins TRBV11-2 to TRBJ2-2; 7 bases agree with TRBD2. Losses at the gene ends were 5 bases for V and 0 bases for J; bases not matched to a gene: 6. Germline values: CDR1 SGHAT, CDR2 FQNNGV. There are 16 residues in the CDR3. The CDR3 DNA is TGTGCCAGCAGCCCTGGAAGCGGGACGAACACCGGGGAGCTGTTTTTT. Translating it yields CASSPGSGTNTGELFF.

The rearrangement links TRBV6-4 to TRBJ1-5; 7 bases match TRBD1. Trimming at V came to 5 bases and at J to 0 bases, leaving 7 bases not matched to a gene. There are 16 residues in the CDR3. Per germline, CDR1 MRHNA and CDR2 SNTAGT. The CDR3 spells CASSPIGQDSNQPQHF. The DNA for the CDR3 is TGTGCCAGCAGTCCCATAGGACAGGATAGCAATCAGCCCCAGCATTTT.

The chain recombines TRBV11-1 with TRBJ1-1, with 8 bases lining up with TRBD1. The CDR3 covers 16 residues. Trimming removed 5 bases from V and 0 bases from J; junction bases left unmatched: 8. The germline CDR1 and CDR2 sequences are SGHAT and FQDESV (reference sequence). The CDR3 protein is CASSRGVTGVNTEAFF. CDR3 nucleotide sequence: TGTGCCAGCAGCCGAGGGGTGACAGGGGTGAACACTGAAGCTTTCTTT.

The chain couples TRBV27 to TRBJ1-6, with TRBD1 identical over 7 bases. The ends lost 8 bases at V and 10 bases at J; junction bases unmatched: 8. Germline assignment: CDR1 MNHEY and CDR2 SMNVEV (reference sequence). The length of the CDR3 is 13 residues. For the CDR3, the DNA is TGTGCCAGCCTCCGGACAGGTGGCTCACCCCTCCACTTT. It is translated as CASLRTGGSPLHF.

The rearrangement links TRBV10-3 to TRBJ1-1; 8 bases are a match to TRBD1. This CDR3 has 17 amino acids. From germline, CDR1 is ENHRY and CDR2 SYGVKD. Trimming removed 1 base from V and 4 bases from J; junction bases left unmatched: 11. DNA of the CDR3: TGTGCCATCAGTGAGTTACCGGACAGGGTCTCTTCCACTGAAGCTTTCTTT. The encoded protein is CAISELPDRVSSTEAFF.

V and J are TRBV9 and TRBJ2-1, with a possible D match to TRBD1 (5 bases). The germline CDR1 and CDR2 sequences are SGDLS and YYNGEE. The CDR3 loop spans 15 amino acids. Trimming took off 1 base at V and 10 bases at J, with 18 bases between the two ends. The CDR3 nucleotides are TGTGCCAGCAGCGTATCCCCCGTTAGATACAGGGAGCAGTTCTTC. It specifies CASSVSPVRYREQFF.

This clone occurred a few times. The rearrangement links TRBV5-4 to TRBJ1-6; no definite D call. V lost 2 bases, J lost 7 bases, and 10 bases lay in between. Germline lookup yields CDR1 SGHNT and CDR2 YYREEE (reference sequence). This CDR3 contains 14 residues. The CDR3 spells CASSLARKNSPLHF. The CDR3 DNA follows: TGTGCCAGCAGCTTAGCCAGGAAAAATTCACCCCTCCACTTT.

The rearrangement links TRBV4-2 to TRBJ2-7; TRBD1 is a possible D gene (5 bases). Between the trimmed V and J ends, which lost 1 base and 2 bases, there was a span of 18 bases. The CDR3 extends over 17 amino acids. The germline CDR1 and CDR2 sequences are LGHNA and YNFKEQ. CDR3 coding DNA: TGTGCCAGCAGCCAAGTCCAGGGATCTGAGGCGGCCTACGAGCAGTACTTC. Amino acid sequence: CASSQVQGSEAAYEQYF.

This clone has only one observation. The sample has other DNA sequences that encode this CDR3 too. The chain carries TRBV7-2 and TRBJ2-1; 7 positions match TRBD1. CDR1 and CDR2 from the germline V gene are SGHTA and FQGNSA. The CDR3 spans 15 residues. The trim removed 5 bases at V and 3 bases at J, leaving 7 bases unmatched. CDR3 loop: CASSLTGTDYNEQFF. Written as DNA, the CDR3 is TGTGCCAGCAGCCTAACCGGGACAGACTACAATGAGCAGTTCTTC.

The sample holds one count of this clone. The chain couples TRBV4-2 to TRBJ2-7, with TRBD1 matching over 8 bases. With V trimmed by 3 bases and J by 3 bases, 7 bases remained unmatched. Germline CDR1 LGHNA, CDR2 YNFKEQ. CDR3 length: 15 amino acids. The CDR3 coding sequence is TGTGCCAGCAGCCATTTGAGACAGGGGCTCTACGAGCAGTACTTC. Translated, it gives CASSHLRQGLYEQYF.

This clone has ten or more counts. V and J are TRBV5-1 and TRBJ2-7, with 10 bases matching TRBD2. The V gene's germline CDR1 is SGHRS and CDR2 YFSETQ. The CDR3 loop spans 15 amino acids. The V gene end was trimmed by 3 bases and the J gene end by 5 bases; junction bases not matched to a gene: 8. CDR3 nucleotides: TGCGCCAGCAGCTCGGGAGCGGGGGGGTTCCACGAGCAGTACTTC. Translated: CASSSGAGGFHEQYF.

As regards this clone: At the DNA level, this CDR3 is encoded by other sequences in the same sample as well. The DNA of the CDR3 is TGCGCCAGCAGCCTAGGACAGGGGCGAGACTATGGCTACACCTTC. Translating gives CASSLGQGRDYGYTF. The V gene is TRBV5-1, the J gene TRBJ1-2, with 9 bases matching TRBD1. CDR3 length: 15 residues. V trimming: 4 bases; J trimming: 3 bases; junction bases outside the gene matches: 7. Looked up from germline, CDR1 is SGHRS and CDR2 is YFSETQ.

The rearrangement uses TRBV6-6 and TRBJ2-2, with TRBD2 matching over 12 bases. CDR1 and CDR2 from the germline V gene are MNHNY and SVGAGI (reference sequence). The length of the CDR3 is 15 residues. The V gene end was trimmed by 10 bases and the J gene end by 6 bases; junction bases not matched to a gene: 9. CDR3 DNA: TGTGCCACGCATTCTAGCGGGGGGGCGGCCGGGGAGCTGTTTTTT. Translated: CATHSSGGAAGELFF.

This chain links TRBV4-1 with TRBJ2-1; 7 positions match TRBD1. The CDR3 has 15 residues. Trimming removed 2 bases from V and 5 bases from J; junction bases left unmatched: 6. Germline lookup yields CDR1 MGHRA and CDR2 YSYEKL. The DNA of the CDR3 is TGCGCCAGCAGCCAAACCGGGACAGCGGACAATGAGCAGTTCTTC. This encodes CASSQTGTADNEQFF.

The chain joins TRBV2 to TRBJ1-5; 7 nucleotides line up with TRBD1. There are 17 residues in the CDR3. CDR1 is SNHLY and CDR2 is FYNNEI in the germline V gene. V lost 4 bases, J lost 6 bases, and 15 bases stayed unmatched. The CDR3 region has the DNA TGTGCCAGCAGTGGATCACAGGGGACTTTTTCGAGTCAGCCCCAGCATTTT. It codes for CASSGSQGTFSSQPQHF.

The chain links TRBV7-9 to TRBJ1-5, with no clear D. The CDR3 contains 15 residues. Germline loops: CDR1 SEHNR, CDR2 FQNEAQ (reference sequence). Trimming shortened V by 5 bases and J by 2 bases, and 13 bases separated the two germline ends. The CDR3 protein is CASSRDNSGNQPQHF. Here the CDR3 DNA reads TGTGCCAGCAGCCGCGACAACTCGGGCAATCAGCCCCAGCATTTT.